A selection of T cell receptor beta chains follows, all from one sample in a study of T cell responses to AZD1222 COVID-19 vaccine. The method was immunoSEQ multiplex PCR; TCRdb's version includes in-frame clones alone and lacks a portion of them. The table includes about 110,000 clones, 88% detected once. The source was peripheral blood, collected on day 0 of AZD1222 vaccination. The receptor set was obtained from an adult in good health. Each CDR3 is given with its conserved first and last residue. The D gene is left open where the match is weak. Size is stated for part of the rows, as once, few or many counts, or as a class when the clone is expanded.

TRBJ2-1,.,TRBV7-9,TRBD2,CASTGGATSGSRNEQFF,TGTGCCAGCACCGGGGGGGCTACTAGCGGGAGTAGGAATGAGCAGTTCTTC
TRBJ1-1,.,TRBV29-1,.,CSAHAGTGTEAFF,TGCAGCGCTCACGCAGGGACGGGCACTGAAGCTTTCTTT
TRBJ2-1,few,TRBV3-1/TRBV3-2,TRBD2,CASSQAVRTSGYNEQFF,TGTGCCAGCAGCCAAGCTGTCAGGACTAGCGGATACAATGAGCAGTTCTTC
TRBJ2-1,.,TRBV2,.,CASSVGAGYNEQFF,TGTGCCAGCAGTGTTGGGGCTGGATACAATGAGCAGTTCTTC
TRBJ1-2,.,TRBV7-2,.,CASSLGRDANYGYTF,TGTGCCAGCAGCTTAGGTCGGGACGCTAACTATGGCTACACCTTC
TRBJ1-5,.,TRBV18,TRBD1,CASSWTGKQPQHF,TGTGCCAGCTCGTGGACAGGGAAACAGCCCCAGCATTTT
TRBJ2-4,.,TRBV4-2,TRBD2,CASSRTSLDKNIQYF,TGTGCCAGCAGTCGGACTAGCTTGGACAAAAACATTCAGTACTTC
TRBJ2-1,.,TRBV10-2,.,CASSEGYNEQFF,TGCGCCAGCAGTGAGGGCTACAATGAGCAGTTCTTC
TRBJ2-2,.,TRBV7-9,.,CASDTTNTGELFF,TGTGCCAGCGACACTACGAACACCGGGGAGCTGTTTTTT
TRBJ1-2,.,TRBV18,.,CASSRTRQDITDGYTF,TGTGCCAGCTCCCGAACGAGACAGGATATTACAGATGGCTACACCTTC
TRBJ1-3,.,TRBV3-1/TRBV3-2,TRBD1,CASSQEGTGTRGNTIYF,TGTGCCAGCAGCCAAGAGGGGACAGGGACGCGGGGAAACACCATATATTTT
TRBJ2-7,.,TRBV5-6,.,CASTLDSSPYEQYF,TGTGCCAGCACCCTGGACAGTAGCCCCTACGAGCAGTACTTC
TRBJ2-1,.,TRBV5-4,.,CASSLLGNPYNEQFF,TGTGCCAGCAGCTTGTTGGGGAATCCCTACAATGAGCAGTTCTTC